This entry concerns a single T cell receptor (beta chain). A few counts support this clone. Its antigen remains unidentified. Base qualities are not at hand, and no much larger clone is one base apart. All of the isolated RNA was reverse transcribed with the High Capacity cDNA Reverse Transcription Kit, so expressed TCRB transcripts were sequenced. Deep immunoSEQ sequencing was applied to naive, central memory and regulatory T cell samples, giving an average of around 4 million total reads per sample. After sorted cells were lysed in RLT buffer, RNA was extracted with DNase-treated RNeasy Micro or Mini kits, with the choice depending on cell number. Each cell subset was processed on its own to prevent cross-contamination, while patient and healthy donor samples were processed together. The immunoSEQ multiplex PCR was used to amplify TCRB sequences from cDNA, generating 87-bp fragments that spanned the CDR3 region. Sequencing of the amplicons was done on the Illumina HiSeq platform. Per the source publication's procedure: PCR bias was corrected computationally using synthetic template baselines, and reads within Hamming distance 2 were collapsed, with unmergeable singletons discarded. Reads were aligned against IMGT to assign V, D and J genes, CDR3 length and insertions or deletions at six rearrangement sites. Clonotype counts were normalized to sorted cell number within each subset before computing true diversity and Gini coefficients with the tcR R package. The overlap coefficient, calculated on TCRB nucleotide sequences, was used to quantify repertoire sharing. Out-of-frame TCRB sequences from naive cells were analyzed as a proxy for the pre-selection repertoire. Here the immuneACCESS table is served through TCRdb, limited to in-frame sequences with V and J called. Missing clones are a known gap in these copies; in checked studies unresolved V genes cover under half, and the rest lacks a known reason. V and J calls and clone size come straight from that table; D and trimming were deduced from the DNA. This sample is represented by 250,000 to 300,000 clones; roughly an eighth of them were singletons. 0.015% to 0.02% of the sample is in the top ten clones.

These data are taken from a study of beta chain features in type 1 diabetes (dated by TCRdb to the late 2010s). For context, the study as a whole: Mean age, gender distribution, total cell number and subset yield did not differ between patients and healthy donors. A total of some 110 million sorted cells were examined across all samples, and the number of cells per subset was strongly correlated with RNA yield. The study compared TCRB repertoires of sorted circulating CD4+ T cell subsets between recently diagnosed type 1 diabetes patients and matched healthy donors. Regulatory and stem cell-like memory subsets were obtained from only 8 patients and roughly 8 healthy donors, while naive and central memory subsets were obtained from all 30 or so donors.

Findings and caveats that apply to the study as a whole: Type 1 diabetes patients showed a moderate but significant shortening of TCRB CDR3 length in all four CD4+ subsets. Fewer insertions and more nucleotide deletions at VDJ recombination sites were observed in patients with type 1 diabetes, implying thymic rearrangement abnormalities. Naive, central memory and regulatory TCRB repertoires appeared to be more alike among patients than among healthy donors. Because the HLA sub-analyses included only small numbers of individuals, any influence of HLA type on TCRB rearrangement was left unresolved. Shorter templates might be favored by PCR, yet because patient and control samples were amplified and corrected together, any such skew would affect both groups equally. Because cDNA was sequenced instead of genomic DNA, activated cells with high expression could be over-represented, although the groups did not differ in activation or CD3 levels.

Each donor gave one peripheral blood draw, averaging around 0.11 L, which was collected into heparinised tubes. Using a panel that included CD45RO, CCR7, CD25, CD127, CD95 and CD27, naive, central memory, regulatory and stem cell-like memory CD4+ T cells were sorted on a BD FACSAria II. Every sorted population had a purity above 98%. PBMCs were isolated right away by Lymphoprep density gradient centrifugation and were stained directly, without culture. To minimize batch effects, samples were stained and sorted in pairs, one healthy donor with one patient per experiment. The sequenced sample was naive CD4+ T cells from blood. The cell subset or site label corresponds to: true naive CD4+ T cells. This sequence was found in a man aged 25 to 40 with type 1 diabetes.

The nucleotides read TGCAGCGTCGCGGCGATCCAAGAGACCCAGTACTTC. Translated, this is CSVAAIQETQYF. Recombination joined TRBV29-1 with TRBJ2-5; the D segment cannot be called with confidence. CDR1 and CDR2, per the germline V gene, are SQVTM and ANQGSEA. The junction shows trimming of 6 bases on V and 1 base on J, plus 9 bases between the germline ends. From cysteine to phenylalanine, the CDR3 is 12 amino acids long. CDR3 DNA is the only sequence kept; it has 36 bases, read in frame from the first base.